This entry is about one TCR beta chain. Germline values: CDR1 SGHTA, CDR2 FQGNSA. With 3 bases removed from V and 1 base from J, the gap between germline ends came to 12 bases. There are 16 residues in the CDR3. PCR was performed a second time for about 6 to 12 cycles using a sample-barcoded 5' primer and a J-beta primer mix. TCRdb recomputed calls from the 5' RACE reads with MiXCR, one row per CDR3 protein. The data contain hundreds of thousands of distinct CDR3 sequences, less than 45% of them seen just once; the ten biggest clones take up around 30%. This sample stems from a study of blood T cells in healthy people across ages.

The V gene is TRBV7-2, the J gene TRBJ2-2, with D perhaps matching TRBD2 (5 bases). The origin of this receptor is a man older than 75 in good health. Material: blood. The CDR3 region is CASSFGGSRNTGELFF. The CDR3, as DNA: TGTGCCAGCAGCTTCGGAGGTAGCAGGAACACCGGGGAGCTGTTTTTT.